The 6 T cell receptor beta chains below come from one sample, sequenced in a study of PD-1 blockade in mismatch repair-deficient tumors. Some clones are missing from TCRdb's copy, which holds only in-frame ones; the method was immunoSEQ multiplex PCR. Of approximately 120,000 clones listed, 70% to 90% are singletons. Sequencing was performed on peripheral blood, taken 44 weeks after starting pembrolizumab. The source of these receptors is an adult with mismatch repair-deficient cancer.

The genes are TRBV19 and TRBJ1-3; tentatively, D is TRBD1 (6 bases). The CDR3 contains 20 residues. Germline CDR1 LNHDA, CDR2 SQIVND (reference sequence). Trimming removed 3 bases at V and 0 bases at J, with 24 bases between. The DNA for the CDR3 is TGTGCCAGTAGTATGGGGGCTTGGGGACGGAGTATGTCCTCTGGAAACACCATATATTTT. This gives the protein CASSMGAWGRSMSSGNTIYF.

The gene calls are TRBV29-1 and TRBJ2-5, with D uncertain. The CDR3 loop spans 10 amino acids. V lost 7 bases and J 4 bases, leaving 7 bases between the germline ends. Germline V gene lookup returns CDR1 SQVTM and CDR2 ANQGSEA. In nucleotides, the CDR3 is TGCAGCGCTCTCGGAGAGACCCAGTACTTC. This codes for CSALGETQYF. Using reference TRBV29-1 and TRBJ2-5 for the parts outside the CDR3, the full variable domain is SAVISQKPSRDICQRGTSLTIQCQVDSQVTMMFWYRQQPGQSLTLIATANQGSEATYESGFVIDKFPISRPNLTFSTLTVSNMSPEDSSIYLCSALGETQYFGPGTRLLVL.

V gene TRBV29-1 combines with J gene TRBJ2-7; D is uncertain. This CDR3 contains 15 residues. Trimming shortened V by 0 bases and J by 2 bases, and 14 bases separated the two germline ends. The V gene's germline CDR1 is SQVTM and CDR2 ANQGSEA. For the CDR3, the DNA is TGCAGCGTTGAAGATCGCCTGGACGGAACCTACGAGCAGTACTTC. It yields the protein CSVEDRLDGTYEQYF.

CDR3 protein: CASSLTPLARNTEAFF. In DNA, the CDR3 is TGTGCCAGCAGCCTAACTCCTCTGGCCAGGAACACTGAAGCTTTCTTT. This rearrangement joins TRBV7-9 to TRBJ1-1; unclear D gene. Trimming took 5 bases from V and 1 from J, leaving 17 bases between them. Germline values: CDR1 SEHNR, CDR2 FQNEAQ (reference sequence). The CDR3 loop spans 16 amino acids.

The J gene is TRBJ2-1, the V gene TRBV7-9; D not certain. CDR3 length: 16 amino acids. V lost 2 bases to trimming and J lost 0 bases, with 11 bases between them. Germline assignment: CDR1 SEHNR and CDR2 FQNEAQ (reference sequence). Here the CDR3 reads CASSLNQPSSYNEQFF. The CDR3 coding sequence is TGTGCCAGCAGCTTAAATCAACCCAGCTCCTACAATGAGCAGTTCTTC.

This clone was observed a handful of times. The chain joins TRBV28 to TRBJ2-1, with 12 nucleotides matching TRBD1. Germline V CDR1 and CDR2: MDHEN, SYDVKM. This CDR3 comprises 14 residues. The V and J ends lost 5 bases and 9 bases, in that order; junction bases with no gene match: 5. CDR3: CASSRDRGRGEQFF. In DNA, the CDR3 is TGTGCCAGCAGTCGGGACAGGGGGCGCGGTGAGCAGTTCTTC.